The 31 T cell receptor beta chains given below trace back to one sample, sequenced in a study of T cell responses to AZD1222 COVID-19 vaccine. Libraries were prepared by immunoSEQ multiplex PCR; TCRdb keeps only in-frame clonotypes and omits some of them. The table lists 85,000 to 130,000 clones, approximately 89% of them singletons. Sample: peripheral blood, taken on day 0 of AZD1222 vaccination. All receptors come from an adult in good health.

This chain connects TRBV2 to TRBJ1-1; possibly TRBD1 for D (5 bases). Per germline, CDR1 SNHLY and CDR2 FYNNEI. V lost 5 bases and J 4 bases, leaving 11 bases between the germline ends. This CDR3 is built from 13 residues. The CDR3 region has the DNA TGTGCCAGCAGTTCTGACAGAGTCACTGAAGCTTTCTTT. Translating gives CASSSDRVTEAFF.

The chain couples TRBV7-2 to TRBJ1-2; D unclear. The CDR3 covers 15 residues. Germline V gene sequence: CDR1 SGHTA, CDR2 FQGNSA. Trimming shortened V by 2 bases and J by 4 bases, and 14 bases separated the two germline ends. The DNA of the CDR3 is TGTGCCAGCAGCTTAACGAGAACAGAGCTCTATGGCTACACCTTC. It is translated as CASSLTRTELYGYTF.

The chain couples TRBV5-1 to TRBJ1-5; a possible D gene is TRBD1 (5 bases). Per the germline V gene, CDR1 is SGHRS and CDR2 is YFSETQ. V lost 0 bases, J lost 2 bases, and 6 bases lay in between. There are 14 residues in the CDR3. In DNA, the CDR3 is TGCGCCAGCAGCTTGGGCAGGGGCAATCAGCCCCAGCATTTT. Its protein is CASSLGRGNQPQHF.

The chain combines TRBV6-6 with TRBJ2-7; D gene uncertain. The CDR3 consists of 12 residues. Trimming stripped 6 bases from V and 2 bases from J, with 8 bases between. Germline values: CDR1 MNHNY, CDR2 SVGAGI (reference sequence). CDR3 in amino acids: CASRQMTYEQYF. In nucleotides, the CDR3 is TGTGCCAGCAGACAGATGACCTACGAGCAGTACTTC.

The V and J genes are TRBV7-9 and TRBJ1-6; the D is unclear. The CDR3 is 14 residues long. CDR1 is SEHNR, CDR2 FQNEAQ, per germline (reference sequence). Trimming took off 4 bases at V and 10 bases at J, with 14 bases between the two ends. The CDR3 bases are TGTGCCAGCAGCTCTTCGACTCGCTCATCACCCCTCCACTTT. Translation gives CASSSSTRSSPLHF.

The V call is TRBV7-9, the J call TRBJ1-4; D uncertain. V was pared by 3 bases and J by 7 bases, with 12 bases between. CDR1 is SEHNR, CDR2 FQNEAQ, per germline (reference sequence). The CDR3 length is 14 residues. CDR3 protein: CASSFGEMGEKLFF. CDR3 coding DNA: TGTGCCAGCAGCTTTGGGGAAATGGGTGAAAAACTGTTTTTT.

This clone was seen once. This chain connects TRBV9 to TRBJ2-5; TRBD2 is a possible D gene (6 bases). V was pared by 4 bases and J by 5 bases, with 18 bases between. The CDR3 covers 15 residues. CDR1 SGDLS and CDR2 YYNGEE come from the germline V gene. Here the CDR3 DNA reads TGTGCCAGCAGCCCAGGAGGGAGTAGCCGGGAGACCCAGTACTTC. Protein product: CASSPGGSSRETQYF.

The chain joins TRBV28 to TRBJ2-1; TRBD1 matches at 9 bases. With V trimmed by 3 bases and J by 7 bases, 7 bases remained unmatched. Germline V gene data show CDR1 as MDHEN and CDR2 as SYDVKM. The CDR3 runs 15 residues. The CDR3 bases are TGTGCCAGCAGTTTTTTAGGACAGGGGTTGAATGAGCAGTTCTTC. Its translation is CASSFLGQGLNEQFF. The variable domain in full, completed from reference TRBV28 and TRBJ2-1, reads DVKVTQSSRYLVKRTGEKVFLECVQDMDHENMFWYRQDPGLGLRLIYFSYDVKMKEKGDIPEGYSVSREKKERFSLILESASTNQTSMYLCASSFLGQGLNEQFFGPGTRLTVL.

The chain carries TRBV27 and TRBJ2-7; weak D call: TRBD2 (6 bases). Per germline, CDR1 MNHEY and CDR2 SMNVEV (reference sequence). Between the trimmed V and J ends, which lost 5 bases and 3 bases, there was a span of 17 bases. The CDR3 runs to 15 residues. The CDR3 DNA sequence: TGTGCCAGCAGTCCCATATCGGGACTCTTCTACGAGCAGTACTTC. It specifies CASSPISGLFYEQYF.

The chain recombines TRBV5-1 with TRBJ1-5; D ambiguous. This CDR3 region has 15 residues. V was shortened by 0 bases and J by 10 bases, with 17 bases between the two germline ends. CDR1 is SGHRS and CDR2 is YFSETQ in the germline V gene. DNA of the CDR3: TGCGCCAGCAGCTTGGCCGGGCAGCCTTATGAACCCCAGCATTTT. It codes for CASSLAGQPYEPQHF.

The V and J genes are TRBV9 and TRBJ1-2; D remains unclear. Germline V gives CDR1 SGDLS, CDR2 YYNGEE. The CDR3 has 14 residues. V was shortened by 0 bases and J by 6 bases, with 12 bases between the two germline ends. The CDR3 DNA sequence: TGTGCCAGCAGCGTAGAGAGGTCTGGGAATGGCTACACCTTC. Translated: CASSVERSGNGYTF.

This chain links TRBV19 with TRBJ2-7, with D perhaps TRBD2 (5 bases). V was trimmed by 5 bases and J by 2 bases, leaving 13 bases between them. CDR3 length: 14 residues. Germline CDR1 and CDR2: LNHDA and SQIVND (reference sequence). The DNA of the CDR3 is TGTGCCAGTAGTTGGGCTAGCCGAACCTACGAGCAGTACTTC. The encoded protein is CASSWASRTYEQYF.

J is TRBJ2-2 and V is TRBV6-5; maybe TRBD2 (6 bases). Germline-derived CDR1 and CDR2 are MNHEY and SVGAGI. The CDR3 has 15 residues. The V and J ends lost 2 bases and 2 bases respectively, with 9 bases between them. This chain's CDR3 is CASSYIGGNTGELFF. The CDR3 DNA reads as TGTGCCAGCAGTTACATCGGGGGAAACACCGGGGAGCTGTTTTTT.

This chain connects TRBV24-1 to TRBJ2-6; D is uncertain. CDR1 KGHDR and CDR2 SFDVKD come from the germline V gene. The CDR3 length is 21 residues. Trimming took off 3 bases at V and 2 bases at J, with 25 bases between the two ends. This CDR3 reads CATSDSSGRSALSPGANVLTF. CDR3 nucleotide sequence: TGTGCCACCAGTGATAGCTCAGGCCGATCTGCCCTCTCTCCTGGGGCCAACGTCCTGACTTTC.

CDR3 bases: TGTGCCAGTAGACAGGACAGGGTGGGGGAGACCCAGTACTTC. Protein: CASRQDRVGETQYF. The genes are TRBV19 and TRBJ2-5; TRBD1 matches at 8 bases. This CDR3 has 14 amino acids. V gave up 6 bases and J gave up 5 bases; unmatched junction bases: 8. Per germline, CDR1 LNHDA and CDR2 SQIVND (reference sequence).

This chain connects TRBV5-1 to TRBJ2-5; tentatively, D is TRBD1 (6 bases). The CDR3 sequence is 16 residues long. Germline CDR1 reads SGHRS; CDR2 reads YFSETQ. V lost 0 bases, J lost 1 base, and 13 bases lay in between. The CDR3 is CASSLGQRGIQETQYF. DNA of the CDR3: TGCGCCAGCAGCTTGGGACAAAGGGGGATCCAAGAGACCCAGTACTTC.

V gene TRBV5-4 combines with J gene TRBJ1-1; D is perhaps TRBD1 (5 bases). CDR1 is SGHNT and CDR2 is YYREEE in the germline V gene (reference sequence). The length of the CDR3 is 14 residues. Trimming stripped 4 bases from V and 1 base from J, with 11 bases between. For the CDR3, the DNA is TGTGCCAGCAGCCCGGGACGGCGGAACACTGAAGCTTTCTTT. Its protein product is CASSPGRRNTEAFF. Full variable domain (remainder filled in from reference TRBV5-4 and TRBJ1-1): ETGVTQSPTHLIKTRGQQVTLRCSSQSGHNTVSWYQQALGQGPQFIFQYYREEENGRGNFPPRFSGLQFPNYSSELNVNALELDDSALYLCASSPGRRNTEAFFGQGTRLTVV.

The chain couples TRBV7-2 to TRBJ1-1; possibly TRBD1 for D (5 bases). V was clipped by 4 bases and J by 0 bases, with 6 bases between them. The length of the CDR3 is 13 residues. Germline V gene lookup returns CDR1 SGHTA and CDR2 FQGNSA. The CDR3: CASSSTVNTEAFF. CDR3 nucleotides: TGTGCCAGCAGCTCGACAGTGAACACTGAAGCTTTCTTT.

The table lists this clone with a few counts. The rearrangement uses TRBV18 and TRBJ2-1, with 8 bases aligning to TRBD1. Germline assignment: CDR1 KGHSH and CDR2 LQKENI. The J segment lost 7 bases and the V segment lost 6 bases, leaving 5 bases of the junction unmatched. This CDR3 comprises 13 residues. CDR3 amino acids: CASSRTGSNEQFF. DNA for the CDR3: TGTGCCAGCTCTCGGACAGGGTCGAATGAGCAGTTCTTC.

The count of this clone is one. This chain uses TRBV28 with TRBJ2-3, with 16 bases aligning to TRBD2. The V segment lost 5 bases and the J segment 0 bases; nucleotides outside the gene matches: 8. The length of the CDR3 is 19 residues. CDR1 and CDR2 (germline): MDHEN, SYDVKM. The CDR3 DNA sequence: TGTGCCAGCAGTCCCGGGACTAGCGGGAGGGCCAGAAGCACAGATACGCAGTATTTT. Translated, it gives CASSPGTSGRARSTDTQYF.

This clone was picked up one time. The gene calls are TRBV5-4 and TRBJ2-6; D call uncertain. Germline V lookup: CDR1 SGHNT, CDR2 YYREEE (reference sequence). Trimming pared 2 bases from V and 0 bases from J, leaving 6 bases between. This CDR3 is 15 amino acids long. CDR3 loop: CASSFQVSGANVLTF. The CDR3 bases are TGTGCCAGCAGCTTCCAGGTCTCTGGGGCCAACGTCCTGACTTTC.

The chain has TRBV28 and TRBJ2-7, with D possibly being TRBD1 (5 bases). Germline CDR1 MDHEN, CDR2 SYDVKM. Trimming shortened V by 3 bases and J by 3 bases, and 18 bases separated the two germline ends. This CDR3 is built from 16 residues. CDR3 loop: CASSFAGAYLGYEQYF. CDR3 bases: TGTGCCAGCAGTTTTGCTGGGGCGTATTTGGGCTACGAGCAGTACTTC. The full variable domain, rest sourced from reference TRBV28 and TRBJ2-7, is DVKVTQSSRYLVKRTGEKVFLECVQDMDHENMFWYRQDPGLGLRLIYFSYDVKMKEKGDIPEGYSVSREKKERFSLILESASTNQTSMYLCASSFAGAYLGYEQYFGPGTRLTVT.

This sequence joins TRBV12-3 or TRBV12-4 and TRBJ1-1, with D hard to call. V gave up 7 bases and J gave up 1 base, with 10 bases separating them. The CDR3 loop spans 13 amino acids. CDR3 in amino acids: CASKYTENTEAFF. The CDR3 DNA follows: TGTGCCAGCAAATATACGGAGAACACTGAAGCTTTCTTT.

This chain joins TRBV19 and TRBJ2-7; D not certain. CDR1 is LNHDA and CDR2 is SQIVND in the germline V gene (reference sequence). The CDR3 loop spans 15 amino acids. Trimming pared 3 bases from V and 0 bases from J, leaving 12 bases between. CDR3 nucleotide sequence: TGTGCCAGTAGTATTTCGCGGCTAACCTCCTACGAGCAGTACTTC. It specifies CASSISRLTSYEQYF.

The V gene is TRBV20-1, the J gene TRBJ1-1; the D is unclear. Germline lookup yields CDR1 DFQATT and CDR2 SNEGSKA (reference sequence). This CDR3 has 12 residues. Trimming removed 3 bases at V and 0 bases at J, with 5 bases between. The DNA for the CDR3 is TGCAGTGCTAGTCTGGTGAACACTGAAGCTTTCTTT. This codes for CSASLVNTEAFF.

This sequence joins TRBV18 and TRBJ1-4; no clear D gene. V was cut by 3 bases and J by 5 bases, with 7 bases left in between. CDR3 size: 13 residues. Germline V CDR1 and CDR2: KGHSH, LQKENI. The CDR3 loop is CASSPGQNEKLFF. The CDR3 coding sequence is TGTGCCAGCTCACCGGGTCAAAATGAAAAACTGTTTTTT.

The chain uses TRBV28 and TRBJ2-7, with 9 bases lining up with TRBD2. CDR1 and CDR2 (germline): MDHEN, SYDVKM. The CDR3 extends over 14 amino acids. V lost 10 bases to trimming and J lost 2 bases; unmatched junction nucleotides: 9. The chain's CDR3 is CATKTSGGTYEQYF. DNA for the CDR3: TGTGCCACCAAGACTAGCGGCGGAACCTACGAGCAGTACTTC.

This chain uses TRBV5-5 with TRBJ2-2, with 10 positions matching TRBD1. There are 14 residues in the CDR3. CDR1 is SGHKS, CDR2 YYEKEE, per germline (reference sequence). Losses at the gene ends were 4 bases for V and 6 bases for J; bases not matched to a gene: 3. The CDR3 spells CASSDRGRAGELFF. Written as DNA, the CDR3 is TGTGCCAGCAGCGACAGGGGGCGGGCCGGGGAGCTGTTTTTT.

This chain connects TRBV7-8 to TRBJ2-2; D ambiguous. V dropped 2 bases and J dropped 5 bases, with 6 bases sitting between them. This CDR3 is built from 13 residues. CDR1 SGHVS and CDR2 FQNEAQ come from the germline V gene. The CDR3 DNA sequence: TGTGCCAGCAGCTTACTCTCGACCGGGGAGCTGTTTTTT. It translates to CASSLLSTGELFF.

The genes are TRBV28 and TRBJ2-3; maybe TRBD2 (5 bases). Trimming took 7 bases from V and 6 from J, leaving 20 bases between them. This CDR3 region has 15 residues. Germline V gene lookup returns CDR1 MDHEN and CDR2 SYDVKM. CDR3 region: CASKSFGDSSDTQYF. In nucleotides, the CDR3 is TGTGCCAGCAAATCCTTCGGGGATAGCTCCGATACGCAGTATTTT.

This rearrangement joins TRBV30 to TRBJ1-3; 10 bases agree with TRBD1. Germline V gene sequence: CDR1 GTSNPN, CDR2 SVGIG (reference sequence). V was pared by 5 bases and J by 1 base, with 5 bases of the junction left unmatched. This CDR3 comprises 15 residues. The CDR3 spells CAWDRGQGSGNTIYF. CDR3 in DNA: TGTGCCTGGGACAGGGGGCAAGGGTCTGGAAACACCATATATTTT.